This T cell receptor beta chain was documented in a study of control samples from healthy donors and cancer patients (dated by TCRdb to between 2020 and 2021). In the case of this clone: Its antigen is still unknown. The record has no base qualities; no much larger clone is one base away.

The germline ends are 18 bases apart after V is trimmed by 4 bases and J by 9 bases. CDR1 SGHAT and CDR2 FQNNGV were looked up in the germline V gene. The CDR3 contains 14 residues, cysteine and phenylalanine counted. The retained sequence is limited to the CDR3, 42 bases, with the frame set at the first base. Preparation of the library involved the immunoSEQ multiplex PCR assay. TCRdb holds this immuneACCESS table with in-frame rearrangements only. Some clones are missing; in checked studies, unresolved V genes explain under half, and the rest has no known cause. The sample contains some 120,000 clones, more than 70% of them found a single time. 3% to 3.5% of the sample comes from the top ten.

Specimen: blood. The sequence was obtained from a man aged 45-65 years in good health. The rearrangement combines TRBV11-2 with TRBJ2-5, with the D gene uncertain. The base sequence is TGTGCCAGCAGCTCCTTAAAAACCCGGTCGGCCCAGTACTTC. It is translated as CASSSLKTRSAQYF.